A selection of T cell receptor beta chains follows, all from one sample in a study of CD8 T cells in Susac syndrome. TCRdb reprocessed the immunoSEQ multiplex PCR reads via MiXCR and lists one record per CDR3 protein. The sample consists of more than 150,000 distinct CDR3 sequences, just under 95% of them appearing once. Material: CD4+ T cells from PBMCs. All receptors derive from a human donor in good health. The CDR3 runs from the conserved cysteine through the conserved F or W. Each record gives: D gene, V gene, J gene, clone size, CDR3 protein, CDR3 DNA. The D gene is left open where the match is weak. A row's size may be missing; if present it is once, few, many or a size class.

D: TRBD1; V: TRBV30; J: TRBJ1-2; size: once; CDR3: CAWSGQGPGGYTF; DNA: TGTGCCTGGAGTGGACAGGGTCCGGGGGGCTACACCTTC
D: NA; V: TRBV2; J: TRBJ2-5; size: NA; CDR3: CASSVSAETQYF; DNA: TGTGCCAGCAGTGTTTCAGCCGAGACCCAGTACTTC
D: NA; V: TRBV19; J: TRBJ1-2; size: few; CDR3: CASSRDYGYTF; DNA: TGTGCCAGTAGCAGGGACTATGGCTACACCTTC
D: TRBD1; V: TRBV29-1; J: TRBJ1-2; size: NA; CDR3: CSVVGTGSNYGYTF; DNA: TGCAGCGTTGTAGGGACAGGCAGTAACTATGGCTACACCTTC
D: TRBD1; V: TRBV20-1; J: TRBJ2-1; size: once; CDR3: CSARDPDRGYNEQFF; DNA: TGCAGTGCTAGAGACCCGGACAGGGGGTACAATGAGCAGTTCTTC
D: NA; V: TRBV29-1; J: TRBJ2-5; size: NA; CDR3: CSVEVGVGTQYF; DNA: TGCAGCGTTGAAGTCGGGGTAGGGACCCAGTACTTC
D: TRBD1; V: TRBV19; J: TRBJ1-5; size: NA; CDR3: CASSVPRGQNQPQHF; DNA: TGTGCCAGTAGTGTCCCAAGGGGGCAGAATCAGCCCCAGCATTTT
D: NA; V: TRBV28; J: TRBJ2-1; size: NA; CDR3: CASSRRVNPYGNEQFF; DNA: TGTGCCAGCAGTCGCAGGGTGAACCCCTACGGAAATGAGCAGTTCTTC
D: TRBD2; V: TRBV14; J: TRBJ2-6; size: NA; CDR3: CASSQGLAGSSGANVLTF; DNA: TGTGCCAGCAGCCAAGGGCTAGCGGGTTCCTCTGGGGCCAACGTCCTGACTTTC
D: NA; V: TRBV19; J: TRBJ2-7; size: NA; CDR3: CASSIWGYEQYF; DNA: TGTGCCAGTAGTATATGGGGGTACGAGCAGTACTTC
D: NA; V: TRBV4-3; J: TRBJ1-1; size: NA; CDR3: CASSFGFTAEAFF; DNA: TGCGCCAGCAGCTTTGGGTTTACGGCTGAAGCTTTCTTT
D: NA; V: TRBV5-4; J: TRBJ1-1; size: NA; CDR3: CATQGTRNTEAFF; DNA: TGTGCCACCCAGGGAACGAGAAACACTGAAGCTTTCTTT
D: NA; V: TRBV11-2; J: TRBJ2-7; size: NA; CDR3: CASSQERGIHEQYF; DNA: TGTGCCAGCAGCCAGGAGAGGGGAATCCACGAGCAGTACTTC
D: NA; V: TRBV24-1; J: TRBJ2-1; size: NA; CDR3: CATSDFSGRYNEQFF; DNA: TGTGCCACCAGTGATTTCTCGGGGAGATACAATGAGCAGTTCTTC
D: NA; V: TRBV5-1; J: TRBJ2-5; size: NA; CDR3: CASSRGEEETQYF; DNA: TGCGCCAGCAGCCGGGGTGAGGAGGAGACCCAGTACTTC
D: NA; V: TRBV24-1; J: TRBJ2-1; size: NA; CDR3: CATDLNNEQFF; DNA: TGTGCCACCGACTTGAACAATGAGCAGTTCTTC
D: NA; V: TRBV28; J: TRBJ1-5; size: NA; CDR3: CASRIGAGPQHF; DNA: TGTGCCAGCAGGATAGGAGCGGGGCCCCAGCATTTT
D: NA; V: TRBV20-1; J: TRBJ1-5; size: NA; CDR3: CSARGPLPQPQHF; DNA: TGCAGTGCTAGAGGTCCCTTGCCTCAGCCCCAGCATTTT
D: TRBD1; V: TRBV10-2; J: TRBJ1-2; size: NA; CDR3: CASSRPGGAFGYTF; DNA: TGCGCCAGCAGTCGTCCAGGGGGCGCGTTTGGCTACACCTTC
D: TRBD2; V: TRBV2; J: TRBJ2-2; size: once; CDR3: CASRPLAGVTGELFF; DNA: TGTGCCAGCAGACCCCTAGCGGGGGTCACCGGGGAGCTGTTTTTT
D: NA; V: TRBV6-4; J: TRBJ1-5; size: NA; CDR3: CASSDSKQGSNQPQHF; DNA: TGTGCCAGCAGTGACTCGAAGCAGGGTAGCAATCAGCCCCAGCATTTT
D: NA; V: TRBV7-8; J: TRBJ2-5; size: NA; CDR3: CASRPDWKGETQYF; DNA: TGTGCCAGCAGGCCGGACTGGAAGGGAGAGACCCAGTACTTC
D: TRBD2; V: TRBV4-3; J: TRBJ2-2; size: NA; CDR3: CASSRTSGGLTGELFF; DNA: TGCGCCAGCAGCCGGACTAGCGGGGGACTAACCGGGGAGCTGTTTTTT
D: TRBD2; V: TRBV20-1; J: TRBJ2-5; size: NA; CDR3: CSAYGRTSGGQETQYF; DNA: TGCAGTGCATATGGGAGGACTAGCGGGGGCCAAGAGACCCAGTACTTC
D: NA; V: TRBV30; J: TRBJ1-5; size: NA; CDR3: CAWARSHDQPQHF; DNA: TGTGCCTGGGCCCGATCCCACGACCAGCCCCAGCATTTT
D: NA; V: TRBV9; J: TRBJ1-2; size: once; CDR3: CASSPLQANYGYTF; DNA: TGTGCCAGCAGCCCCCTCCAAGCTAACTATGGCTACACCTTC
D: NA; V: TRBV27; J: TRBJ1-4; size: NA; CDR3: CASSLLPNEKLFF; DNA: TGTGCCAGCAGTTTATTGCCTAATGAAAAACTGTTTTTT
D: TRBD2; V: TRBV5-1; J: TRBJ2-3; size: NA; CDR3: CASVPGLAGTDTQYF; DNA: TGCGCCAGCGTACCGGGACTAGCGGGCACAGATACGCAGTATTTT